The 23 T cell receptor beta chains reported below all come from one sample, sequenced in a study of blood T cell repertoires in COVID-19 (dated by TCRdb to 2018 to 2020). Receptor amplification or capture employed the immunoSEQ multiplex PCR assay. The clones in this table, taken by TCRdb from immuneACCESS, are in-frame only. Not every clone is retained; where verified, under half of the shortfall comes from an unresolved V gene, and the cause of the rest is unknown. This sample lists about 120,000 clones; around 76% were detected once. The ten largest clonotypes hold 2.3% of the sample. Material: peripheral blood. The origin of the receptors is a man between 65 and 80 years old with acute or convalescent COVID-19.

This clone appeared once. The rearrangement joins TRBV5-4 to TRBJ2-3, with 12 nucleotides matching TRBD2. The germline V gene has CDR1 SGHNT and CDR2 YYREEE (reference sequence). After removal of 4 bases from V and 2 bases from J, the junction contained 2 bases not matched to a gene. The CDR3 spans 15 residues. CDR3 sequence: CASSRLAGDTDTQYF. In nucleotides, the CDR3 is TGTGCCAGCAGCAGACTAGCGGGGGACACAGATACGCAGTATTTT.

CDR3 in DNA: TGCGCCAGCAGCCGGTCGGAGGGGGCCCAAGAGACCCAGTACTTC. Translation gives CASSRSEGAQETQYF. The genes are TRBV5-1 and TRBJ2-5, with a possible D match to TRBD1 (7 bases). The germline V and J ends were trimmed by 4 bases and 1 base, with 14 bases remaining between them. Germline V gives CDR1 SGHRS, CDR2 YFSETQ. The CDR3 contains 15 residues.

The genes are TRBV7-2 and TRBJ1-1, with 9 bases aligning to TRBD1. CDR3 length: 16 residues. CDR1 and CDR2 from the germline V gene are SGHTA and FQGNSA. V lost 2 bases to trimming and J lost 1 base; unmatched junction nucleotides: 5. The CDR3 loop is CASSLTGGPANTEAFF. The CDR3 nucleotides read TGTGCCAGCAGCTTAACAGGGGGCCCCGCGAACACTGAAGCTTTCTTT.

V and J are TRBV15 and TRBJ2-1, with 8 positions matching TRBD2. Germline V gene sequence: CDR1 LNHNV, CDR2 YYDKDF (reference sequence). V shed 2 bases and J 4 bases; nucleotides not matched to a gene: 7. The CDR3 consists of 16 residues. The CDR3 spells CATSRPGGQGYNEQFF. The CDR3 coding sequence is TGTGCCACCAGCAGACCGGGGGGGCAGGGGTACAATGAGCAGTTCTTC.

The chain recombines TRBV4-3 with TRBJ1-2, with D possibly TRBD1 on 5 matching bases. There are 14 residues in the CDR3. Germline V lookup: CDR1 LGHNA, CDR2 YSLEER. V was trimmed by 4 bases and J by 4 bases, leaving 13 bases between them. For the CDR3, the DNA is TGCGCCAGCAGCCCCTCCGGGGGGGGCTATGGCTACACCTTC. Protein sequence: CASSPSGGGYGYTF.

The chain uses TRBV13 and TRBJ2-1, with 14 bases matching TRBD2. Losses at the gene ends were 5 bases for V and 5 bases for J; bases not matched to a gene: 11. Germline CDR1 and CDR2: PRHDT and FYEKMQ (reference sequence). This CDR3 has 18 amino acids. The CDR3 DNA sequence: TGTGCCAGCAGCCTCGGACTAGCGGGGGGTTCCAACGACAATGAGCAGTTCTTC. Amino acid sequence: CASSLGLAGGSNDNEQFF.

This clone has just a few counts. The chain carries TRBV24-1 and TRBJ1-4; 10 nucleotides line up with TRBD1. Germline-derived CDR1 and CDR2 are KGHDR and SFDVKD. After removal of 9 bases from V and 5 bases from J, the junction contained 11 bases not matched to a gene. This CDR3 is built from 16 residues. Here the CDR3 DNA reads TGTGCCACCTTTTGCACTCCGGGACAGGGGAATGAAAAACTGTTTTTT. Protein sequence: CATFCTPGQGNEKLFF.

This clone was detected once. The genes are TRBV7-2 and TRBJ2-7; D perhaps matches TRBD2 (6 bases). The CDR3 loop spans 13 amino acids. Germline CDR1 reads SGHTA; CDR2 reads FQGNSA. The germline V and J ends were trimmed by 0 bases and 5 bases, with 8 bases remaining between them. CDR3 sequence reads: CASSLAGGNEQYF. The CDR3 DNA sequence: TGTGCCAGCAGCTTAGCGGGGGGAAACGAGCAGTACTTC.

The rearrangement joins TRBV9 to TRBJ2-7; 12 nucleotides agree with TRBD1. The CDR3 totals 18 residues. Trimming removed 0 bases from V and 4 bases from J; junction bases left unmatched: 11. The germline V gene encodes CDR1 SGDLS and CDR2 YYNGEE. CDR3 DNA: TGTGCCAGCAGCGTAGGGCCCCCGGGACAGGGGGCGCGGTACGAGCAGTACTTC. This gives the protein CASSVGPPGQGARYEQYF.

This clone was seen a handful of times. The V call is TRBV3-1 (or the pseudogene TRBV3-2), the J call TRBJ2-7; no firm D call. Trimming stripped 4 bases from V and 3 bases from J, with 10 bases between. Germline V CDR1 and CDR2: LGHDT, YNNKEL (reference sequence). CDR3 length: 13 residues. CDR3 in amino acids: CASSPSVDYEQYF. The CDR3 nucleotides are TGTGCCAGCAGCCCGTCGGTTGACTACGAGCAGTACTTC.

The chain has TRBV3-1 (or the pseudogene TRBV3-2) and TRBJ1-1; D is ambiguous. Germline V gene lookup returns CDR1 LGHDT and CDR2 YNNKEL (reference sequence). V gave up 4 bases and J gave up 3 bases, with 18 bases separating them. The CDR3 has 16 amino acids. CDR3 amino acids: CASSPKTTKADTEAFF. The CDR3, as DNA: TGTGCCAGCAGCCCCAAGACGACCAAGGCGGACACTGAAGCTTTCTTT.

This clone was detected only a few times. The chain couples TRBV19 to TRBJ1-1, with TRBD1 matching 9 bases. The ends lost 7 bases at V and 4 bases at J; junction bases unmatched: 10. The germline V gene has CDR1 LNHDA and CDR2 SQIVND (reference sequence). The CDR3 length is 15 residues. The CDR3: CASIPTGGLGTEAFF. Here the CDR3 DNA reads TGTGCCAGTATTCCGACAGGGGGGTTAGGCACTGAAGCTTTCTTT.

The V and J genes are TRBV4-3 and TRBJ2-3; D ambiguous. The CDR3 is 17 amino acids. CDR1 is LGHNA and CDR2 is YSLEER in the germline V gene. V was cut by 0 bases and J by 3 bases, with 16 bases left in between. CDR3 in DNA: TGCGCCAGCAGCCAAGAGCGGCACGCGATCTTAACAGATACGCAGTATTTT. Translation gives CASSQERHAILTDTQYF.

The chain is built from TRBV5-1 and TRBJ1-1, with D possibly matching TRBD1 (6 bases). Germline V lookup: CDR1 SGHRS, CDR2 YFSETQ. Trimming left V 2 bases short and J 4 bases short, with 9 bases between. CDR3 length: 13 residues. This CDR3 reads CASSFSGVTEAFF. CDR3 DNA sequence: TGCGCCAGCAGCTTTTCAGGGGTCACTGAAGCTTTCTTT.

V and J are TRBV7-2 and TRBJ2-1, with TRBD2 identical over 10 bases. The germline CDR1 and CDR2 sequences are SGHTA and FQGNSA. The CDR3 loop spans 14 amino acids. J lost 10 bases, V lost 4 bases, and 7 bases had no gene match. The CDR3 spells CASSYLAGVGEQFF. DNA for the CDR3: TGTGCCAGCAGCTACCTAGCGGGGGTTGGGGAGCAGTTCTTC.

This clone was counted once. DNA for the CDR3: TGTGCTAGTGGTTTGTCCCCGGGACAGGTCTACGAGCAGTACTTC. The encoded protein is CASGLSPGQVYEQYF. V usage is TRBV12-5 and J usage is TRBJ2-7; 8 bases map to TRBD1. Germline-derived CDR1 and CDR2 are LGHNT and FRNRAP. The CDR3 totals 15 residues. After removal of 2 bases from V and 3 bases from J, the junction contained 6 bases not matched to a gene.

V is TRBV9 and J is TRBJ1-2; 9 nucleotides agree with TRBD1. Germline V gene lookup returns CDR1 SGDLS and CDR2 YYNGEE. The CDR3 sequence is 14 residues long. V was clipped by 4 bases and J by 5 bases; unmatched bases: 6. DNA for the CDR3: TGTGCCAGCAGCCCGGGACAGGGCGTTTATGGCTACACCTTC. Translating it yields CASSPGQGVYGYTF.

This chain uses TRBV4-3 with TRBJ1-1; D uncertain. The V gene lost 0 bases and the J gene lost 5 bases, with 10 bases spanning the gap. Germline V gives CDR1 LGHNA, CDR2 YSLEER. The CDR3 length is 14 residues. The chain's CDR3 is CASSQESGRTEAFF. The CDR3 DNA follows: TGCGCCAGCAGCCAAGAGTCTGGTCGGACTGAAGCTTTCTTT.

This chain uses TRBV7-2 with TRBJ1-4; D is possibly TRBD1 (6 bases). The CDR3 loop spans 16 amino acids. CDR1 is SGHTA and CDR2 is FQGNSA in the germline V gene. V gave up 5 bases and J gave up 0 bases, with 13 bases separating them. CDR3 protein: CASSPRQVATNEKLFF. The CDR3, as DNA: TGTGCCAGCAGCCCAAGACAGGTTGCAACTAATGAAAAACTGTTTTTT.

This clone was observed once. The chain links TRBV7-2 to TRBJ2-7, with 7 bases matching TRBD1. V gave up 8 bases and J gave up 2 bases; unmatched junction bases: 6. Per germline, CDR1 SGHTA and CDR2 FQGNSA. This CDR3 has 13 residues. The CDR3 is CASRTGQTYEQYF. The DNA for the CDR3 is TGTGCCAGCCGAACGGGACAGACCTACGAGCAGTACTTC.

This clone was recorded a few times. This sequence joins TRBV19 and TRBJ1-2, with D maybe TRBD1 (6 bases). Germline V gene data show CDR1 as LNHDA and CDR2 as SQIVND (reference sequence). The germline V and J ends were trimmed by 10 bases and 4 bases, with 19 bases remaining between them. This CDR3 comprises 14 residues. The CDR3 sequence is CATKGPGGSYGYTF. The CDR3 coding sequence is TGTGCCACCAAGGGTCCGGGGGGCTCCTATGGCTACACCTTC.

The chain is built from TRBV6-5 and TRBJ2-5; the D gene is possibly TRBD1 (6 bases). The CDR3 length is 14 residues. Trimming took 2 bases from V and 1 from J, leaving 8 bases between them. The germline V gene has CDR1 MNHEY and CDR2 SVGAGI. CDR3 coding DNA: TGTGCCAGCAGTTACAGCAGGGGCCAAGAGACCCAGTACTTC. It is translated as CASSYSRGQETQYF.

This chain joins TRBV19 and TRBJ1-4, with D perhaps TRBD1 (6 bases). V lost 5 bases to trimming and J lost 4 bases, with 11 bases between them. The germline CDR1 and CDR2 sequences are LNHDA and SQIVND (reference sequence). CDR3 length equals 14 residues. This chain's CDR3 is CASSLTGFNEKLFF. CDR3 in DNA: TGTGCCAGTAGTCTGACAGGCTTTAATGAAAAACTGTTTTTT.